This passage covers 13 T cell receptor beta chains from one sample sequenced in a study of long-term antiretroviral therapy in people with HIV (dated by TCRdb to 2021 to 2024). The immunoSEQ hsTCRB v3.0 assay was used at survey level resolution for TRB variable region sequencing. TCRdb's version of the immuneACCESS table is confined to in-frame rearrangements and falls short of the full clone set. An unresolved V gene accounts for under half of the shortfall where checked; the remainder is of unknown origin. Here the sample has about 25,000 clones; about 87% occur a single time. The top ten constitute roughly 9.3% of the sample. The source was unsorted PBMCs, collected 1.8 years before starting antiretroviral therapy. The source is a man in his fifties with HIV.

This clone is medium-sized. This chain links TRBV15 with TRBJ2-4, with TRBD1 matching over 11 bases. V shed 1 base and J 8 bases; nucleotides not matched to a gene: 7. This CDR3 region has 16 residues. Germline CDR1 LNHNV, CDR2 YYDKDF (reference sequence). CDR3 DNA: TGTGCCACCAGCAGAGTTATGGGACAGGGGGGGGACATTCAGTACTTC. Translation: CATSRVMGQGGDIQYF.

The chain recombines TRBV15 with TRBJ2-7, with 7 bases that match TRBD1. From germline, CDR1 is LNHNV and CDR2 YYDKDF (reference sequence). The CDR3 runs to 15 residues. J lost 2 bases, V lost 0 bases, and 4 bases had no gene match. The CDR3 bases are TGTGCCACCAGCAGAGATCTCCAGGGGGCCTACGAGCAGTACTTC. It encodes CATSRDLQGAYEQYF. The complete variable domain, with remaining parts taken from reference TRBV15 and TRBJ2-7, reads DAMVIQNPRYQVTQFGKPVTLSCSQTLNHNVMYWYQQKSSQAPKLLFHYYDKDFNNEADTPDNFQSRRPNTSFCFLDIRSPGLGDTAMYLCATSRDLQGAYEQYFGPGTRLTVT.

CDR3 DNA: TGTGCCAGCAGCTTAGTCCGAGACAGGGGTCTGCGCCCTACGCTCGAGCAGTACTTC. Translated: CASSLVRDRGLRPTLEQYF. The chain has TRBV11-2 and TRBJ2-7; 8 bases fit TRBD1. This CDR3 is 19 amino acids long. Germline V gives CDR1 SGHAT, CDR2 FQNNGV. Losses at the gene ends were 1 base for V and 6 bases for J; bases not matched to a gene: 20.

This clone has only one observation. V is TRBV5-1 and J is TRBJ2-7; TRBD2 matches 10 bases. The V gene end was trimmed by 6 bases and the J gene end by 0 bases; junction bases not matched to a gene: 6. Germline CDR1 and CDR2: SGHRS and YFSETQ. This CDR3 contains 15 residues. CDR3 nucleotide sequence: TGCGCCAGCACCGACCGGACTAGCGGCTCCTACGAGCAGTACTTC. Its translation: CASTDRTSGSYEQYF.

The chain recombines TRBV9 with TRBJ2-6, with D possibly TRBD1 on 5 matching bases. CDR3 length: 16 amino acids. The germline V gene encodes CDR1 SGDLS and CDR2 YYNGEE. With 0 bases removed from V and 2 bases from J, the gap between germline ends came to 9 bases. CDR3 sequence: CASSVGWGPGANVLTF. CDR3 coding DNA: TGTGCCAGCAGCGTAGGTTGGGGCCCTGGGGCCAACGTCCTGACTTTC.

The chain joins TRBV12-5 to TRBJ2-1; no definite D call. Germline V gene sequence: CDR1 LGHNT, CDR2 FRNRAP. This CDR3 is built from 11 residues. Trimming shortened V by 0 bases and J by 9 bases, and 3 bases separated the two germline ends. The CDR3 nucleotides read TGTGCTAGTGGTTTGGTGGGTGAGCAGTTCTTC. Protein sequence: CASGLVGEQFF. Based on the CDR3 plus reference TRBV12-5 and TRBJ2-1, the full variable domain is DARVTQTPRHKVTEMGQEVTMRCQPILGHNTVFWYRQTMMQGLELLAYFRNRAPLDDSGMPKDRFSAEMPDATLATLKIQPSEPRDSAVYFCASGLVGEQFFGPGTRLTVL.

This rearrangement joins TRBV9 to TRBJ2-7; D might be TRBD1 (6 bases). The V gene's germline CDR1 is SGDLS and CDR2 YYNGEE. The V and J ends lost 0 bases and 1 base respectively, with 11 bases between them. The CDR3 contains 15 residues. The CDR3 region has the DNA TGTGCCAGCAGCGTAGGGCAGGGGCCTTCCTACGAGCAGTACTTC. Protein: CASSVGQGPSYEQYF.

V is TRBV10-2 and J is TRBJ2-7; 8 bases fit TRBD1. The V gene's germline CDR1 is WSHSY and CDR2 SAAADI. V lost 6 bases, J lost 3 bases, and 7 bases stayed unmatched. CDR3 size: 14 residues. CDR3 residues: CASRLTGADYEQYF. DNA of the CDR3: TGCGCCAGCAGACTGACAGGGGCGGACTACGAGCAGTACTTC.

The V gene is TRBV5-1, the J gene TRBJ1-6, with 9 bases aligning to TRBD1. V was clipped by 2 bases and J by 7 bases; unmatched bases: 1. Germline-derived CDR1 and CDR2 are SGHRS and YFSETQ. The CDR3 spans 14 residues. The CDR3 loop is CASSFTGGNSPLHF. The CDR3 DNA reads as TGCGCCAGCAGCTTTACAGGGGGCAATTCACCCCTCCACTTT.

J is TRBJ2-5 and V is TRBV6-1, with 7 bases matching TRBD2. The CDR3 is made up of 14 amino acids. Germline trimming cut 3 bases from V and 2 bases from J; bases unmatched to any gene: 3. Germline V gene data show CDR1 as MNHNS and CDR2 as SASEGT. The CDR3 protein is CASSDGGGQETQYF. The DNA of the CDR3 is TGTGCCAGCAGTGATGGGGGGGGTCAAGAGACCCAGTACTTC.

For the CDR3, the DNA is TGTGCCAGCAGCTCGCGTAAAGGGGAGGGGCGCAGAACCTATGGCTACACCTTC. Its translation is CASSSRKGEGRRTYGYTF. This rearrangement joins TRBV11-2 to TRBJ1-2; TRBD1 might be the D (5 bases). Trimming took 4 bases from V and 4 from J, leaving 25 bases between them. This CDR3 spans 18 amino acids. CDR1 SGHAT and CDR2 FQNNGV come from the germline V gene.

The V and J genes are TRBV6-5 and TRBJ1-2; TRBD1 aligns across 10 bases. The junction had 8 bases not matched to a gene; V was cut back by 6 bases and J by 7 bases. The CDR3 contains 14 residues. Looked up from germline, CDR1 is MNHEY and CDR2 is SVGAGI. The CDR3 DNA reads TGTGCCAGCAGACGAGGGACAGGGGATACTGGCTACACCTTC. This encodes CASRRGTGDTGYTF.

This sequence joins TRBV7-7 and TRBJ2-1; no clear D gene. V was clipped by 1 base and J by 2 bases, with 6 bases between them. Germline CDR1 and CDR2: SSHAT and FNYEAQ (reference sequence). This CDR3 spans 14 amino acids. CDR3 sequence: CASSLGGPYNEQFF. For the CDR3, the DNA is TGTGCCAGCAGCTTAGGAGGACCCTACAATGAGCAGTTCTTC.